This T cell receptor (beta chain) was documented in a study of blood T cell repertoires in COVID-19. The overall study: The study drew acute and convalescent COVID-19 samples from the United States, Italy and Spain.

Per the study methods: It was from reference gene primer amplification that nucleated cell counts were estimated. The repertoire was sequenced with immunoSEQ multiplex PCR; TCRdb's copy has only in-frame clones and lacks some. The DNA was the basis for D and trimming; V, J and clone size are from that table. The sample has approximately 160,000 clones, 70% to 90% seen once. The CDR3 has 16 amino acids. The source of this sequence is a woman between 70 and 85 years old with acute or convalescent COVID-19. V usage is TRBV21-1 and J usage is TRBJ2-3; the table's D gene call, TRBD1, was not cross checked with the DNA. TRBV21-1 counts as a pseudogene. The sequencing sample was made of peripheral blood. This chain's CDR3 is CASSPRPGQGTDTQYF. CDR3 bases: TGTGCCAGCAGCCCGCGACCGGGACAGGGCACAGATACGCAGTATTTT.